This T cell receptor beta chain derives from a study of CD8 T cells in Susac syndrome. RNA in amounts of roughly 0.45 to 1 ug was reverse transcribed with random hexamers. TCRdb re-derived calls from the immunoSEQ multiplex PCR reads in MiXCR, one entry per CDR3 protein. The sample holds 180,000 or so distinct CDR3 sequences; more than 90% are singletons and the top ten take 0.13% to 0.15%. This clonotype was seen only once. Peripheral blood CD8+ and CD4+ T cells were profiled by TCR beta sequencing. This CDR3 spans 15 amino acids. J was trimmed by 2 bases and V by 6 bases; bases with no gene match: 8. Germline V gene sequence: CDR1 LNHDA, CDR2 SQIVND (reference sequence).

Sample: CD4+ T cells from PBMCs. The chain uses TRBV19 and TRBJ1-1; 8 positions match TRBD1. This TCR came from a human donor in good health. The CDR3 DNA follows: TGTGCCAGTAGGATGGGACAGGTAACCAACACTGAAGCTTTCTTT. It specifies CASRMGQVTNTEAFF.